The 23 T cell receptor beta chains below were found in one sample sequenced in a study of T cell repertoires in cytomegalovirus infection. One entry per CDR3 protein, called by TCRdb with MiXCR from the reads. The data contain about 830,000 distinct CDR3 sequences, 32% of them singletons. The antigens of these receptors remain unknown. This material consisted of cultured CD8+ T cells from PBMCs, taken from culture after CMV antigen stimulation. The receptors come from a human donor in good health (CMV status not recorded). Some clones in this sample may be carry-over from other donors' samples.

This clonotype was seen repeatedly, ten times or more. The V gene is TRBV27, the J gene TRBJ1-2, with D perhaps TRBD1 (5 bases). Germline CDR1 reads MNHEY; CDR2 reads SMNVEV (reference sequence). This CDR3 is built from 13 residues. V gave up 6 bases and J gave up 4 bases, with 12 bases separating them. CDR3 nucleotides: TGTGCCAGCAGCTTAGGACAATTCTATGGCTACACCTTC. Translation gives CASSLGQFYGYTF.

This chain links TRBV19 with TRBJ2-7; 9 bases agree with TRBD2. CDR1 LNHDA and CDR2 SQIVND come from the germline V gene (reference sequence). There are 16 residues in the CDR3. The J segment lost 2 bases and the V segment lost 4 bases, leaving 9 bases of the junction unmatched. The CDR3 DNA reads TGTGCCAGTAGTACCAGCGGGGGGCCTCTTACCTACGAGCAGTACTTC. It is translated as CASSTSGGPLTYEQYF.

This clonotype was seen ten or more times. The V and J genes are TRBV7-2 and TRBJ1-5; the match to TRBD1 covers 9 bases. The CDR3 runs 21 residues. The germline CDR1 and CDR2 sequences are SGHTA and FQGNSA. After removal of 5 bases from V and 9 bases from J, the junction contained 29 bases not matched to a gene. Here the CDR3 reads CASSLLPEIWALRQGGGPQHF. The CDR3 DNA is TGTGCCAGCAGCCTACTTCCCGAAATTTGGGCCTTACGACAGGGGGGGGGGCCCCAGCATTTT.

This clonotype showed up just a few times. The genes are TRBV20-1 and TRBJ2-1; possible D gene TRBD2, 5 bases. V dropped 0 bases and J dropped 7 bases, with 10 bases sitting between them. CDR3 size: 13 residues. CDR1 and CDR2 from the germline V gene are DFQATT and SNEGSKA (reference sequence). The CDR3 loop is CSARELGGNEQFF. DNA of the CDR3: TGCAGTGCTAGAGAACTAGGCGGGAATGAGCAGTTCTTC.

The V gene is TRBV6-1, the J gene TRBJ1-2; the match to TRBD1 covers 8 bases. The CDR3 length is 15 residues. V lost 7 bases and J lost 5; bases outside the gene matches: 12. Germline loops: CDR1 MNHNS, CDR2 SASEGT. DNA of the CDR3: TGTGCCAGCAACGTCCAGGGGGCAGAGAGGTATGGCTACACCTTC. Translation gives CASNVQGAERYGYTF.

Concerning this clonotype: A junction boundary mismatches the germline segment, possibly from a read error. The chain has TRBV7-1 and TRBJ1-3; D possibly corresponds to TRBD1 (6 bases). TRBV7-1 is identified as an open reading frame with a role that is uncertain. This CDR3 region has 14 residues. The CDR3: CARSFTGSGNTIYF. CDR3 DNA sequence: TGTGCCAGGAGCTTTACAGGGTCAGGAAACACCATATATTTT.

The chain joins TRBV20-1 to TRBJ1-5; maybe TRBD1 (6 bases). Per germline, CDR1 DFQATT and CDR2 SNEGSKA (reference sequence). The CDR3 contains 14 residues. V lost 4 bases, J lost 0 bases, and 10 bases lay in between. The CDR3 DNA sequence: TGCAGTGCTACACAGGGTAATAGCAATCAGCCCCAGCATTTT. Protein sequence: CSATQGNSNQPQHF.

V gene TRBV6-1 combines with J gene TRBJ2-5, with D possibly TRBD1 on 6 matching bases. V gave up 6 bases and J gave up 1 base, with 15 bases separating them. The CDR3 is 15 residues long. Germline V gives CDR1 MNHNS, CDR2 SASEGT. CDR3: CASSLLGQLQETQYF. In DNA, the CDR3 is TGTGCCAGCAGCCTATTAGGACAGCTCCAAGAGACCCAGTACTTC.

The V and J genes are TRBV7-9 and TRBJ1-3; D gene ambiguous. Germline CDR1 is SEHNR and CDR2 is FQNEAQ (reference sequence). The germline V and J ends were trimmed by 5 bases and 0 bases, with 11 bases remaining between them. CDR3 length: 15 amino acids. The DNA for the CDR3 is TGTGCCAGCAGCCCAAACAGCATCTCTGGAAACACCATATATTTT. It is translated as CASSPNSISGNTIYF.

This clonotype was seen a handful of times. As DNA, the CDR3 is TGTGCCACCGGACAGGGGGATCAGCCCCAGCATTTT. Its translation is CATGQGDQPQHF. The V and J genes are TRBV6-1 and TRBJ1-5; 10 nucleotides line up with TRBD1. The V gene's germline CDR1 is MNHNS and CDR2 SASEGT. V lost 10 bases and J lost 5; bases outside the gene matches: 2. This CDR3 region has 12 residues.

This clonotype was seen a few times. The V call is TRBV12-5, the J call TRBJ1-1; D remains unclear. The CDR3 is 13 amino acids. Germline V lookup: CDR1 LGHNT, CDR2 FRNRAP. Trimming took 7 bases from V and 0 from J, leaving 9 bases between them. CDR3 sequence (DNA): TGTGCTAGTGTTGGACTACTGAACACTGAAGCTTTCTTT. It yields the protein CASVGLLNTEAFF.

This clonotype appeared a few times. CDR3 amino acids: CASSAGWTATGELFF. CDR3 nucleotide sequence: TGTGCCAGCAGTGCGGGGTGGACAGCCACCGGGGAGCTGTTTTTT. The chain employs TRBV6-5 and TRBJ2-2; either TRBD1 or TRBD2 may supply D (6 bases each). This CDR3 spans 15 amino acids. The V gene lost 5 bases and the J gene lost 4 bases, with 14 bases spanning the gap. Germline lookup yields CDR1 MNHEY and CDR2 SVGAGI.

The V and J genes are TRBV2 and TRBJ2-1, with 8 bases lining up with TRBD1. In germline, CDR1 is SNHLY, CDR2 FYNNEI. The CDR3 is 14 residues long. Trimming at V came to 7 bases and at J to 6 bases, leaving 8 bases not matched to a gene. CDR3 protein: CASTLYGQGNEQFF. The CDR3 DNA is TGTGCCAGCACCCTATACGGACAGGGCAATGAGCAGTTCTTC.

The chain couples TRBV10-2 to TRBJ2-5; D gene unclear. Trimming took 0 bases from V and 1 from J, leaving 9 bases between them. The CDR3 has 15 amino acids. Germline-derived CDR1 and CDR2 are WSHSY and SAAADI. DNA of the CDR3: TGCGCCAGCAGTGAGTCTAGCTACCCCCAAGAGACCCAGTACTTC. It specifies CASSESSYPQETQYF.

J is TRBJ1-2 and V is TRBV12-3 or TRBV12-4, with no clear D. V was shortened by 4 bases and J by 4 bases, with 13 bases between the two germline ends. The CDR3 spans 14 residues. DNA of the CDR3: TGTGCCAGCAGTTCCCGGGCCCCCTCCTATGGCTACACCTTC. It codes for CASSSRAPSYGYTF.

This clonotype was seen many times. The CDR3 nucleotides are TGTGCCAGCAGCTTGGACGTACACAATCAGCCCCAGCATTTT. It encodes CASSLDVHNQPQHF. The chain uses TRBV5-5 and TRBJ1-5; D ambiguous. Germline CDR1 SGHKS, CDR2 YYEKEE (reference sequence). This CDR3 is built from 14 residues. Trimming pared 0 bases from V and 3 bases from J, leaving 7 bases between.

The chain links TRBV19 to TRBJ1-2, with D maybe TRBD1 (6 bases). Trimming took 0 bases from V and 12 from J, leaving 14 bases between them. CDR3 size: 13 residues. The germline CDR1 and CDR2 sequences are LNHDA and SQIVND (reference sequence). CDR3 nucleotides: TGTGCCAGTAGTATAGATCACGGACAGTATAACACCTTC. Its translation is CASSIDHGQYNTF.

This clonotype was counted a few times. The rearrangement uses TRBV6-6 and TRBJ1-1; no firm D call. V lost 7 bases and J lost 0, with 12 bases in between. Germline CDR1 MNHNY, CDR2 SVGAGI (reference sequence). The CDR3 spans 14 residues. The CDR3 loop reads CASIWAAMNTEAFF. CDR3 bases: TGTGCCAGCATTTGGGCGGCAATGAACACTGAAGCTTTCTTT.

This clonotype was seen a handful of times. This CDR3 reads CASKGTDQETQYF. The CDR3 nucleotides are TGTGCCAGCAAGGGGACAGATCAAGAGACCCAGTACTTC. The V call is TRBV2, the J call TRBJ2-5; 7 bases agree with TRBD1. The CDR3 is made up of 13 amino acids. Germline V CDR1 and CDR2: SNHLY, FYNNEI. Trimming took 7 bases from V and 2 from J; bases not matched to a gene: 4.

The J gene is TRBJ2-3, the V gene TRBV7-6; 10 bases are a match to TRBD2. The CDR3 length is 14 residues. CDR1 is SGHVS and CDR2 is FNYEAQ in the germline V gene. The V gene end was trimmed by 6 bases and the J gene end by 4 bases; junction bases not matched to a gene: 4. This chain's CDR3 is CASSSGGPSDTQYF. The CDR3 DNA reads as TGTGCCAGCAGTAGCGGGGGGCCGTCAGATACGCAGTATTTT.

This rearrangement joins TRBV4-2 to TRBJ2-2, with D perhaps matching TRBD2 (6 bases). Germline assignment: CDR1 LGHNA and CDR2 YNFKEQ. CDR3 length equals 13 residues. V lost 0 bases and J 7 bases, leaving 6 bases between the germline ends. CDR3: CASSQEEGGELFF. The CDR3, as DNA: TGTGCCAGCAGCCAAGAGGAGGGCGGGGAGCTGTTTTTT.

The CDR3, as DNA: TGTGCCAGCAGTTACTCCACTAGCGGGGGGACCACCCAGTACTTC. Encoded protein: CASSYSTSGGTTQYF. This chain links TRBV6-5 with TRBJ2-5, with 12 nucleotides matching TRBD2. Trimming removed 0 bases from V and 8 bases from J; junction bases left unmatched: 4. This CDR3 has 15 amino acids. Germline CDR1 reads MNHEY; CDR2 reads SVGAGI.

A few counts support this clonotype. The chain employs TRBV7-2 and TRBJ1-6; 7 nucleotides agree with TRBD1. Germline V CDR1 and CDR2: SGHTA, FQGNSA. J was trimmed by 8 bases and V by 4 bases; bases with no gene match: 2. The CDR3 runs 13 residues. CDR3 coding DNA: TGTGCCAGCAGCTCGACAGGGTATTCACCCCTCCACTTT. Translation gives CASSSTGYSPLHF.